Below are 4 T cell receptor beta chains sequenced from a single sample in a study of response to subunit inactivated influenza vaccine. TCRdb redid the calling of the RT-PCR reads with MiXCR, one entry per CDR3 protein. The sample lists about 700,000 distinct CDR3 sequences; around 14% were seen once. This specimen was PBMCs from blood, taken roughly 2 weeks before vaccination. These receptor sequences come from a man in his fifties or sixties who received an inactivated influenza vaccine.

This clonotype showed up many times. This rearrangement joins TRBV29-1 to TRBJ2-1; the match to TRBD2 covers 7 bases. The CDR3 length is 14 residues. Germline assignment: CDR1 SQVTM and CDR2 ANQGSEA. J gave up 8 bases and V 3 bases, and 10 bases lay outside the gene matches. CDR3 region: CSVEWRERVDEQFF. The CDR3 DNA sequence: TGCAGCGTTGAGTGGCGGGAGCGGGTGGATGAGCAGTTCTTC.

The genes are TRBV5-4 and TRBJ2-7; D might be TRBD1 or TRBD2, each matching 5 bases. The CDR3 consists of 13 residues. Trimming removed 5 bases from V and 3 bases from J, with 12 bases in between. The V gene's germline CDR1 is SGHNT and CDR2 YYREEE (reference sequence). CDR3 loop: CASSWDGNYEQYF. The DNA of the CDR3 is TGTGCCAGCAGTTGGGACGGAAACTACGAGCAGTACTTC.

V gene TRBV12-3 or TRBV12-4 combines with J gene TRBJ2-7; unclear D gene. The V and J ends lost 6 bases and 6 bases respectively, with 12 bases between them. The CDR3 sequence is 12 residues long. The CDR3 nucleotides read TGTGCCAGCAGCTCAATCGGATCCGAGCAGTACTTC. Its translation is CASSSIGSEQYF.

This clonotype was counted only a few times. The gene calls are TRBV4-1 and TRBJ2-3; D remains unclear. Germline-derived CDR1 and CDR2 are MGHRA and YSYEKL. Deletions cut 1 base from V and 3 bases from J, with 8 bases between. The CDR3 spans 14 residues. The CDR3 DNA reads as TGCGCCAGCAGCCAAGTTTTTCGTACAGATACGCAGTATTTT. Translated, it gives CASSQVFRTDTQYF.